This T cell receptor beta chain was sequenced during a study of blood T cell repertoires in COVID-19. Study in general: Samples came from the United States, Italy and Spain, spanning acute and convalescent COVID-19. PBMCs, B-cell-depleted T cells, or T cells were the source of the cDNA or gDNA that made up the material.

The CDR3 spans 14 residues. V gave up 2 bases and J gave up 7 bases, with 9 bases separating them. CDR1 is LGHDT, CDR2 YNNKEL, per germline (reference sequence). In the original processing: For nucleated cells, counts were estimated from reference gene primer amplification. Repertoires were generated with immunoSEQ multiplex PCR, while TCRdb's copy carries only in-frame clones and drops some. The D gene and trimming were derived from the DNA, and the V and J assignments and clone size from that table. The top ten clones hold roughly 3% of a sample with roughly 220,000 clones, 70% to 90% of them seen once. This clone was counted between two and nine times.

The TCR sequence derives from a man aged 55 to 69 with acute or convalescent COVID-19. The specimen sequenced was peripheral blood. This chain links TRBV3-1 (or the pseudogene TRBV3-2) with TRBJ1-6; D call uncertain. In DNA, the CDR3 is TGTGCCAGCAGCCAAACGACGGGGAATTCACCCCTCCACTTT. The encoded protein is CASSQTTGNSPLHF.